Ten or more counts support the clone carrying this T cell receptor (beta chain). This specimen comes from a study of T-cell reconstitution after alpha-beta-depleted transplantation in children. The CDR3 is made up of 13 amino acids. From germline, CDR1 is MNHNS and CDR2 SASEGT. V lost 5 bases and J lost 10; bases outside the gene matches: 7. TCRbeta library preparation incorporated unique molecular identifiers. TCRdb re-analysed the PCR reads in MiXCR, keeping a single row per CDR3 protein. Counted here are approximately 250,000 distinct CDR3 sequences, approximately 9.8% occurring once; the ten biggest clones make up about 5.4%.

The sample consisted of PBMCs from the stem cell graft donor, taken from the stem cell graft. The V gene is TRBV6-1, the J gene TRBJ1-1; the match to TRBD1 covers 10 bases. The sequence came from a human donor who donated a stem cell graft to a child with SCID. CDR3 amino acids: CASSPDRGLGAFF. CDR3 coding DNA: TGTGCCAGCAGTCCCGACAGGGGGCTCGGAGCTTTCTTT.